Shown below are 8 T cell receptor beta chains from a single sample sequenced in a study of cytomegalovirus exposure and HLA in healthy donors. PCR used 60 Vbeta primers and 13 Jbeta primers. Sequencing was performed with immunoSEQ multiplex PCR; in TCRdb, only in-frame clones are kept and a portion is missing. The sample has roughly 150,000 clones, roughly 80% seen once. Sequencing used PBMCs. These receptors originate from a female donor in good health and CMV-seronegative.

CDR3 sequence (DNA): TGTGCCAGCAGTCCACCGGGGACACTTTATCAGCCCCAGCATTTT. Amino acid sequence: CASSPPGTLYQPQHF. The chain has TRBV28 and TRBJ1-5; the D gene is possibly TRBD1 (6 bases). CDR3 length: 15 amino acids. V shed 5 bases and J shed 5 bases, with 16 bases lying between them. Germline V gives CDR1 MDHEN, CDR2 SYDVKM.

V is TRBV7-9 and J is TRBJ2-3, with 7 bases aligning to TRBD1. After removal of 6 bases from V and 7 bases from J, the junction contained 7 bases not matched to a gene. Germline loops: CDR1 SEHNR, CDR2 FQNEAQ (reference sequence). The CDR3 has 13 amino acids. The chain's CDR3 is CASSSDRANTQYF. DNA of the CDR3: TGTGCCAGCAGTTCTGACAGGGCGAATACGCAGTATTTT.

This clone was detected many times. The CDR3: CASSQETGGGNEKLFF. CDR3 DNA: TGTGCCAGCAGCCAAGAAACGGGGGGGGGTAATGAAAAACTGTTTTTT. The chain recombines TRBV4-2 with TRBJ1-4; a weak D match, TRBD1 (5 bases). The CDR3 consists of 16 residues. Looked up from germline, CDR1 is LGHNA and CDR2 is YNFKEQ. With 0 bases removed from V and 4 bases from J, the gap between germline ends came to 12 bases.

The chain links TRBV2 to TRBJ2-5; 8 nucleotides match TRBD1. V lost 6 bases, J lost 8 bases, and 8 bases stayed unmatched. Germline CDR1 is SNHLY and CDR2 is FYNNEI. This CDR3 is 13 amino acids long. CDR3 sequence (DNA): TGTGCCAGCAGGGACAGGGTTTTAGGTACCCAGTACTTC. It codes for CASRDRVLGTQYF.

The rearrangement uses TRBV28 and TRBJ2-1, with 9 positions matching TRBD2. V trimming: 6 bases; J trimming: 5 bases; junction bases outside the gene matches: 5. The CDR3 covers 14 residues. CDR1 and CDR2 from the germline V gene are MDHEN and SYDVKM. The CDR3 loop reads CASRQREADNEQFF. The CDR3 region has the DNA TGTGCCAGCAGGCAGCGGGAGGCCGACAATGAGCAGTTCTTC. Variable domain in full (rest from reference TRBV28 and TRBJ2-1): DVKVTQSSRYLVKRTGEKVFLECVQDMDHENMFWYRQDPGLGLRLIYFSYDVKMKEKGDIPEGYSVSREKKERFSLILESASTNQTSMYLCASRQREADNEQFFGPGTRLTVL.

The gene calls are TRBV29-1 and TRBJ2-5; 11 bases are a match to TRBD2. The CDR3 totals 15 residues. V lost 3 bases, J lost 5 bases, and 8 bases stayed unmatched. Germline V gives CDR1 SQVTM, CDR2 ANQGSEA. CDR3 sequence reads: CSVELAGGPWETQYF. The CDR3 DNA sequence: TGCAGCGTTGAGTTAGCGGGAGGGCCGTGGGAGACCCAGTACTTC. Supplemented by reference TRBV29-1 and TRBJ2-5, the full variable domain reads SAVISQKPSRDICQRGTSLTIQCQVDSQVTMMFWYRQQPGQSLTLIATANQGSEATYESGFVIDKFPISRPNLTFSTLTVSNMSPEDSSIYLCSVELAGGPWETQYFGPGTRLLVL.

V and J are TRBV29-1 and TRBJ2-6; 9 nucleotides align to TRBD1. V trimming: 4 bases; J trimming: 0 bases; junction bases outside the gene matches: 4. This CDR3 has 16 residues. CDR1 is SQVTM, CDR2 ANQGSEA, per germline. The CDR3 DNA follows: TGCAGCGTTGGGGGGACAGGGTACTCTGGGGCCAACGTCCTGACTTTC. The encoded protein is CSVGGTGYSGANVLTF.

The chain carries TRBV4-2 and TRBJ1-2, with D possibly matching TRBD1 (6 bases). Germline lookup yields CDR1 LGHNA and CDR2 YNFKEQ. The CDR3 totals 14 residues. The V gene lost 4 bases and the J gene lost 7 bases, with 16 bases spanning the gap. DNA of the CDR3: TGTGCCAGCAGCCCACCTACAGGGTTCTCTGGCTACACCTTC. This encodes CASSPPTGFSGYTF.